This is a list of T cell receptor beta chains from one sample in a study of blood T cell repertoires in COVID-19. Using immunoSEQ multiplex PCR, the repertoire was profiled, and TCRdb retains in-frame clones only, with some absent. The sample includes about 170,000 clones, approximately 84% of them seen just once. Sequenced sample: peripheral blood. The receptors derive from a human donor with acute or convalescent COVID-19. The donor label of this sample is uncertain. Each CDR3 is given with its conserved first and last residue. The D gene is left open where the match is weak. Not all rows give a size; the values are once, few, many and, for expanded clones, a class.

>TRBJ2-5|-|TRBV6-5|TRBD2
CASRRTSGGAETQYF
TGTGCCAGCAGGAGGACTAGCGGGGGGGCGGAGACCCAGTACTTC
>TRBJ2-1|-|TRBV11-2|-
CASSFRDTLGNEQFF
TGTGCCAGCAGCTTCCGGGACACCTTAGGCAATGAGCAGTTCTTC
>TRBJ2-5|-|TRBV19|TRBD2
CASSTPSGGQETQYF
TGTGCCAGTAGTACCCCATCGGGGGGACAAGAGACCCAGTACTTC
>TRBJ1-1|-|TRBV6-5|-
CASGFQGNTEAFF
TGTGCCAGCGGATTTCAGGGTAACACTGAAGCTTTCTTT
>TRBJ1-3|-|TRBV5-1|-
CASRPSSGNTIYF
TGCGCCAGCAGACCGAGCTCTGGAAACACCATATATTTT
>TRBJ2-5|few|TRBV3-1/TRBV3-2|TRBD2
CASSQGRTSGSETQYF
TGTGCCAGCAGCCAAGGGCGGACTAGCGGATCAGAGACCCAGTACTTC
>TRBJ2-5|-|TRBV5-5|TRBD2
CASSKAGRDYGWETQYF
TGTGCCAGCAGCAAGGCGGGGAGGGATTATGGATGGGAGACCCAGTACTTC
>TRBJ1-2|-|TRBV6-6|-
CASSFQGEDGYTF
TGTGCCAGCAGTTTCCAGGGTGAAGATGGCTACACCTTC
>TRBJ2-2|-|TRBV5-5|-
CASSWGVTGELFF
TGTGCCAGCAGCTGGGGGGTCACCGGGGAGCTGTTTTTT
>TRBJ2-3|-|TRBV28|TRBD2
CASSTPASGSTDTQYF
TGTGCCAGCAGCACCCCGGCTAGCGGAAGCACAGATACGCAGTATTTT
>TRBJ1-4|-|TRBV18|-
CASSPPVLGRNEKLFF
TGTGCCAGCTCACCACCGGTTTTGGGCCGCAATGAAAAACTGTTTTTT
>TRBJ1-2|-|TRBV29-1|TRBD1
CSAMTDRGDGYTF
TGCAGCGCAATGACCGACAGGGGAGATGGCTACACCTTC
>TRBJ2-3|few|TRBV2|TRBD1
CASSEGDRDADTQYF
TGTGCCAGCAGTGAGGGGGACAGGGATGCAGATACGCAGTATTTT
>TRBJ1-5|-|TRBV28|TRBD1
CASSSGQGDNQPQHF
TGTGCCAGCAGCTCGGGACAGGGGGACAATCAGCCCCAGCATTTT
>TRBJ1-2|-|TRBV30|-
CAWSAMDSNYGYTF
TGTGCCTGGAGTGCCATGGACAGTAACTATGGCTACACCTTC
>TRBJ2-3|-|TRBV7-3|-
CASSPGLFTDTQYF
TGTGCCAGCAGCCCTGGACTGTTCACAGATACGCAGTATTTT
>TRBJ1-5|-|TRBV11-2|-
CASSLDLSNQPQHF
TGTGCCAGCAGCTTAGACCTCTCCAATCAGCCCCAGCATTTT
>TRBJ2-7|-|TRBV2|-
CASSEFMVGAYEQYF
TGTGCCAGCAGTGAATTCATGGTAGGGGCTTACGAGCAGTACTTC
>TRBJ1-3|-|TRBV27|-
CASSPRGASFGNTIYF
TGTGCCAGCAGCCCCCGGGGGGCCTCGTTTGGAAACACCATATATTTT
>TRBJ1-1|-|TRBV11-3|TRBD1
CASSFRTGPNTEAFF
TGTGCCAGCAGCTTTAGGACAGGACCGAACACTGAAGCTTTCTTT
>TRBJ2-2|-|TRBV9|TRBD2
CASSVVTSGGTGELFF
TGTGCCAGCAGCGTAGTAACTAGCGGAGGGACCGGGGAGCTGTTTTTT
>TRBJ1-5|once|TRBV6-1|TRBD1
CASSEDSWTGVYQPQHF
TGTGCCAGCAGTGAAGATTCTTGGACAGGAGTTTATCAGCCCCAGCATTTT
>TRBJ2-1|once|TRBV6-5|-
CASSYSQAGPNEQFF
TGTGCCAGCAGTTACTCGCAAGCCGGTCCCAATGAGCAGTTCTTC
>TRBJ1-4|-|TRBV19|-
CASSIDLRATNEKLFF
TGTGCCAGTAGTATAGATCTCCGGGCAACTAATGAAAAACTGTTTTTT
>TRBJ2-1|-|TRBV6-5|-
CASSYSMLASDEQFF
TGTGCCAGCAGTTACTCGATGCTAGCATCCGATGAGCAGTTCTTC